These T cell receptor beta chains were read from a single sample in a study of tumor-infiltrating lymphocytes in primary liver carcinoma. MiXCR, applied by TCRdb to the multiplex PCR reads, yields one record per CDR3 protein. The sample gives 150,000 to 200,000 distinct CDR3 sequences, 85% of which show up once; over 15% is in the top ten. Sequenced: tumor tissue from primary liver carcinoma. The receptors were gathered from a man aged 35 to 55 with primary liver carcinoma and hepatitis B virus infection. Each CDR3 is given with its conserved first and last residue. A D gene is named only where the DNA matches it firmly. The size entry is marked missing in some rows and otherwise reads once, few, many or a size class.

v_gene	abundance	d_gene	j_gene	CDR3aa	CDR3nt
TRBV6-2/TRBV6-3	-	-	TRBJ2-1	CASSHGVGADEQFF	TGTGCCAGCAGCCACGGTGTGGGGGCCGATGAGCAGTTCTTC
TRBV28	many	-	TRBJ1-2	CASFRRGGQANYGYTF	TGTGCCAGCTTCCGTCGGGGCGGACAAGCTAACTATGGCTACACCTTC
TRBV5-4	-	-	TRBJ2-2	CASSSEEYGELFF	TGTGCCAGCAGCTCCGAAGAGTACGGCGAGCTGTTTTTT
TRBV6-5	-	-	TRBJ2-3	CASNPELEGTGTQYF	TGTGCCAGCAACCCAGAACTAGAGGGAACAGGTACGCAGTATTTT
TRBV6-1	-	TRBD1	TRBJ2-1	CTSSFGQENNEQFF	TGTACCAGCAGCTTCGGACAGGAAAACAATGAGCAGTTCTTC
TRBV7-8	once	-	TRBJ2-1	CASSFGHVALRHNDQFF	TGTGCCAGCAGCTTCGGACATGTGGCCCTGAGACACAATGATCAGTTCTTC
TRBV29-1	once	-	TRBJ1-5	CSATHGNSNQPQHF	TGCAGCGCTACACATGGTAATAGCAATCAGCCCCAGCATTTT
TRBV6-2/TRBV6-3	-	-	TRBJ2-7	CASSFNSSYEQCF	TGTGCCAGCAGTTTCAACAGCTCCTACGAGCAGTGCTTC
TRBV6-6	-	TRBD1	TRBJ1-2	CASSPQGGVGYTF	TGTGCCAGCAGCCCACAGGGGGGTGTCGGCTACACCTTC
TRBV4-3	-	-	TRBJ2-3	CARSQDGPPSTDTLYF	TGCGCCAGGAGCCAAGATGGTCCACCTAGCACAGATACCCTGTATTTT
TRBV6-1	-	-	TRBJ2-2	CASNESVNTGELLF	TGTGCCAGCAATGAATCAGTGAACACCGGGGAGCTGCTTTTT
TRBV29-1	many	TRBD1	TRBJ2-4	CSVAHGTGEDIQYF	TGCAGCGTTGCCCACGGGACAGGGGAGGACATTCAGTACTTC
TRBV6-1	-	-	TRBJ2-7	CASRLTGSYEQYF	TGTGCCAGTAGGTTAACGGGTTCCTACGAGCAGTACTTC
TRBV12-3/TRBV12-4	-	-	TRBJ2-7	CASNLSGSPYEQYF	TGTGCCAGCAATCTAAGCGGGTCCCCCTACGAGCAGTACTTC
TRBV5-1	-	TRBD1	TRBJ2-3	CACSSTGAFTDTQYF	TGCGCATGCAGCTCAACAGGGGCCTTCACAGATACGCAGTATTTT
TRBV5-6	-	-	TRBJ2-2	CASSLLFRAYTGDLFF	TGTGCCAGCAGCTTGCTGTTCAGGGCCTACACCGGGGACCTGTTTTTT
TRBV11-3	-	TRBD2	TRBJ2-3	CASSFSGGRTDTKYF	TGTGCCAGCAGCTTTAGCGGGGGGCGTACAGATACGAAGTATTTT
TRBV29-1	-	-	TRBJ2-7	CSVVDAPGKQYF	TGTAGCGTTGTGGACGCACCCGGCAAGCAGTACTTC
TRBV4-1	-	TRBD1	TRBJ1-5	CASSQENLPGGSQPQHF	TGCGCCAGCAGTCAAGAAAATCTCCCAGGGGGCAGTCAGCCCCAGCATTTT
TRBV11-1	-	TRBD2	TRBJ2-4	CANSFPGTSGSNDIQYF	TGTGCCAACAGCTTTCCCGGGACTAGCGGGTCCAACGACATTCAGTACTTC
TRBV6-1	-	-	TRBJ2-7	CASSGMGRNYEQYF	TGTGCAAGCAGTGGGATGGGTAGGAACTACGAGCAGTACTTC
TRBV28	-	-	TRBJ2-5	CAIHLASGVQETQYF	TGTGCCATTCATTTGGCCAGTGGGGTCCAAGAGACCCAGTACTTC
TRBV29-1	-	-	TRBJ1-3	CSVSLQHSGNIIYF	TGCAGCGTTTCTCTACAGCACTCTGGAAACATCATATATTTT
TRBV29-1	-	TRBD2	TRBJ2-1	CSVGIAGGYYNEEFF	TGCAGCGTTGGAATAGCGGGAGGGTACTACAATGAGGAGTTCTTC
TRBV29-1	-	TRBD1	TRBJ2-2	CNVEITGVGELFF	TGCAACGTTGAGATAACAGGGGTCGGGGAGCTGTTTTTT
TRBV28	-	-	TRBJ1-4	CASISQNEKLFF	TGTGCCAGCATTTCCCAAAATGAAAAACTGTTCTTT
TRBV12-3/TRBV12-4	-	TRBD1	TRBJ2-5	CASIMVQGESQYF	TGTGCCAGCATTATGGTGCAGGGGGAGAGCCAGTACTTC
TRBV18	-	-	TRBJ2-3	CASSPTTGSTDTQYF	TGTGCCAGCTCACCTACCACCGGAAGCACAGATACGCAGTATTTT
TRBV13	many	-	TRBJ2-1	CASSEYNEQFF	TGTGCCAGCAGCGAGTACAATGAGCAGTTCTTC
TRBV29-1	many	TRBD1	TRBJ1-2	CSVADRVGYGYTF	TGCAGCGTTGCGGACAGGGTGGGATATGGCTACACCTTC
TRBV29-1	few	-	TRBJ2-1	CSVTLGETYYEQFF	TGCAGCGTTACCCTCGGTGAAACCTACTATGAGCAGTTCTTC
TRBV5-6	many	-	TRBJ1-1	CASSLSGTAFF	TGTGCCAGCAGCCTCTCAGGGACAGCTTTCTTT
TRBV28	once	-	TRBJ2-7	CASSLQLYEQYF	TGTGCAAGCAGTCTTCAGCTATACGAGCAGTACTTC
TRBV4-3	-	TRBD2	TRBJ2-1	CARSLDCTSARAWNEQFF	TGCGCCAGGAGTCTGGATTGTACTAGCGCGAGGGCCTGGAATGAGCAGTTCTTC
TRBV6-6	-	-	TRBJ2-7	CASSPGAGEQCF	TGTGCCAGCAGCCCCGGAGCTGGCGAGCAGTGCTTC
TRBV5-1	once	-	TRBJ2-5	CASSLDFLAETRYF	TGCGCCAGCAGCTTGGACTTCCTGGCGGAAACCCGGTACTTC
TRBV5-4	-	-	TRBJ2-3	CASSRDGNSNQPQYF	TGTGCCAGCAGTCGCGACGGAAATAGCAATCAGCCCCAGTATTTT
TRBV5-5	-	TRBD2	TRBJ2-3	CASSTAGTSGSGDTQYF	TGTGCCAGCAGCACGGCCGGGACTAGCGGGAGTGGAGATACGCAGTATTTT